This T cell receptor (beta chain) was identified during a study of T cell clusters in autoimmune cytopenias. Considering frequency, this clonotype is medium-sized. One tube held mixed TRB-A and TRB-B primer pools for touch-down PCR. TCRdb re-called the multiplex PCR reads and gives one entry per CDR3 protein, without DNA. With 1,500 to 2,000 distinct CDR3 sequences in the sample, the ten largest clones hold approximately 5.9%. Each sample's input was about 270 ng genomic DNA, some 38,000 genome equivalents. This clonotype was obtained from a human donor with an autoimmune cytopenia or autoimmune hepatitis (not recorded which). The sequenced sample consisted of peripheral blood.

CDR3 sequence: CSARITGELFF. V usage is TRBV20-1 and J usage is TRBJ2-2. Germline CDR1 is DFQATT and CDR2 is SNEGSKA (reference sequence). The CDR3 sequence is 11 residues long.